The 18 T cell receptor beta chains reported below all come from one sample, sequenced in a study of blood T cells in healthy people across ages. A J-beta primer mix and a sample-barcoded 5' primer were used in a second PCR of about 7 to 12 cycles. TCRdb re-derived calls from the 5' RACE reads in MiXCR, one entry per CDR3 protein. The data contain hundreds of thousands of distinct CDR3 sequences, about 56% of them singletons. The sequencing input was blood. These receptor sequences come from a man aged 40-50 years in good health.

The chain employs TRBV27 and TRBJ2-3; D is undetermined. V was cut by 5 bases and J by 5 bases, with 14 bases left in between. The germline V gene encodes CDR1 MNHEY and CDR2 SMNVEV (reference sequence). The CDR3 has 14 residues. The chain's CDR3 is CASSLSFQVDTQYF. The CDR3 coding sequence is TGTGCCAGCAGTCTCTCGTTCCAGGTAGATACGCAGTATTTT.

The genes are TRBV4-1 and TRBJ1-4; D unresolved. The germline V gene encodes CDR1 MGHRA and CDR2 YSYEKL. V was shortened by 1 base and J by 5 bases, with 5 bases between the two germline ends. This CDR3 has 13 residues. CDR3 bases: TGCGCCAGCAGCCAAGGTTTGAATGAAAAACTGTTTTTT. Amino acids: CASSQGLNEKLFF.

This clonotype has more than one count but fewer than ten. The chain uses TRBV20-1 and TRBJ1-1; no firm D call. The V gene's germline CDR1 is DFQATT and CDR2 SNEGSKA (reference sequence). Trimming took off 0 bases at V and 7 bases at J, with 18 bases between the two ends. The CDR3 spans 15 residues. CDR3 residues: CSARDLYLDIDEAFF. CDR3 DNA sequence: TGCAGTGCTAGAGATCTTTATCTGGATATCGATGAAGCTTTCTTT.

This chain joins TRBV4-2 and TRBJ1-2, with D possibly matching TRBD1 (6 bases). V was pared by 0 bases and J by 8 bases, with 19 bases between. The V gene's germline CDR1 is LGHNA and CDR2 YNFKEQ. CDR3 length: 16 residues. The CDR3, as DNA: TGTGCCAGCAGCCAAGATCAAGCAGGGGCCGGCCTCGGCTACACCTTC. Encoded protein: CASSQDQAGAGLGYTF.

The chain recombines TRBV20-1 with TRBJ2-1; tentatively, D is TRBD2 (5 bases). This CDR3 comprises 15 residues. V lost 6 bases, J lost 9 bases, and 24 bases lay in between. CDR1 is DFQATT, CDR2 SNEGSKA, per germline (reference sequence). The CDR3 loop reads CSALSGISMAGEQFF. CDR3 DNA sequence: TGCAGTGCACTCAGCGGTATATCTATGGCCGGTGAGCAGTTCTTC.

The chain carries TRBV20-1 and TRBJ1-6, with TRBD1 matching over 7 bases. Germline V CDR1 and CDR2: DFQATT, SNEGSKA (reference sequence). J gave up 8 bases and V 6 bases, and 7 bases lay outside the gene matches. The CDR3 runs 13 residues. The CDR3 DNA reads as TGCAGTGCATCGACAGGGTGGGATTCACCCCTCCACTTT. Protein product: CSASTGWDSPLHF.

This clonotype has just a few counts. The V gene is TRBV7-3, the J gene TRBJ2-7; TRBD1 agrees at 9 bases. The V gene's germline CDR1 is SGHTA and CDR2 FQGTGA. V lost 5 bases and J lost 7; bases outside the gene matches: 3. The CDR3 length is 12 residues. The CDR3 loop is CASSTDRGEQYF. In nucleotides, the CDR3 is TGTGCCAGCAGCACCGACAGGGGGGAGCAGTACTTC.

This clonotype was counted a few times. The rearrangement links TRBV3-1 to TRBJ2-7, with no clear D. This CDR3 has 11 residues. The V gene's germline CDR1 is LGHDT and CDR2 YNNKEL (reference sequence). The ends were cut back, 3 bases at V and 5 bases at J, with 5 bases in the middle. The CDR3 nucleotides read TGTGCCAGCAGCCAGGAACACGAGCAGTACTTC. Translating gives CASSQEHEQYF.

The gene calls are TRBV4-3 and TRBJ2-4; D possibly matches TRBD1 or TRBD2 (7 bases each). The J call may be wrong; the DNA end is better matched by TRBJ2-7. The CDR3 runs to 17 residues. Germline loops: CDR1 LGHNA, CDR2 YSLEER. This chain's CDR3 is CASSQDFGGSQGDEQYF. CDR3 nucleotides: TGCGCCAGCAGCCAAGATTTCGGCGGGAGTCAGGGGGACGAGCAGTACTTC.

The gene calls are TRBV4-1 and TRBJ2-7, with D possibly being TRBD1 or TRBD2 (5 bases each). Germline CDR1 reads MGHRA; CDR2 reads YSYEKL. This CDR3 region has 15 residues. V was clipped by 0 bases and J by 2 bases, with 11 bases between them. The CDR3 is CASSQDWDAAYEQYF. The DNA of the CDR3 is TGCGCCAGCAGCCAAGATTGGGACGCCGCCTACGAGCAGTACTTC.

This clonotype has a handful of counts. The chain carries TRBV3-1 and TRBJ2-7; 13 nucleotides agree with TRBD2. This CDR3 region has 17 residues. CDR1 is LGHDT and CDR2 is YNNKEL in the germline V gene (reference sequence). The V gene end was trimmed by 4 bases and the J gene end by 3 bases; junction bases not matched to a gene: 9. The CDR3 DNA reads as TGTGCCAGCAGCCCAAACACCCGGACTAGCGGGAGCTACGAGCAGTACTTC. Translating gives CASSPNTRTSGSYEQYF.

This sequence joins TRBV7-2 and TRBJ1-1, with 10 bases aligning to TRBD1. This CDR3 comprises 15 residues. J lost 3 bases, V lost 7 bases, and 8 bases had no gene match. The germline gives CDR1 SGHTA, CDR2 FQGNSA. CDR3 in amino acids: CASNPRTGGDTEAFF. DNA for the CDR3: TGTGCCAGCAACCCCCGGACAGGGGGAGACACTGAAGCTTTCTTT.

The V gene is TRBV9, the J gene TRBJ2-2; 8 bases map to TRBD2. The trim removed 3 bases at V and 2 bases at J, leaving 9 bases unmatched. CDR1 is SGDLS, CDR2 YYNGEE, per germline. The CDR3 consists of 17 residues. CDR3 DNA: TGTGCCAGCAGCGGTGAATCGGCGGGGGGAAACACCGGGGAGCTGTTTTTT. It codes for CASSGESAGGNTGELFF.

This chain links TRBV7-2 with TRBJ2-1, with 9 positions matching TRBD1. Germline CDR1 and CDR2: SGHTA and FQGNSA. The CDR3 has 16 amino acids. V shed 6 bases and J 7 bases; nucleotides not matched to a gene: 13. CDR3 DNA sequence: TGTGCCAGCAGTTACGACGGGACAGGGTTTGGGAATGAGCAGTTCTTC. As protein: CASSYDGTGFGNEQFF.

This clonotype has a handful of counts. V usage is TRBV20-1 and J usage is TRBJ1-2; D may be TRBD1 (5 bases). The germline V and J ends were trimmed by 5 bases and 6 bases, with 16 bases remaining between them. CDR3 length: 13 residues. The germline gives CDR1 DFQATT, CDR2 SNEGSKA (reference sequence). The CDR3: CSAVRWGGDGYTF. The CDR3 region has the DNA TGCAGTGCTGTCCGATGGGGGGGAGATGGCTACACCTTC.

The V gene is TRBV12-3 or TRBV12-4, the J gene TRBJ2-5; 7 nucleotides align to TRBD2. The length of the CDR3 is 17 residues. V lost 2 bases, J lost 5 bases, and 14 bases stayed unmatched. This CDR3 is CASSLMASGTSGETQYF. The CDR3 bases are TGTGCCAGCAGTTTAATGGCTAGCGGTACCTCCGGGGAGACCCAGTACTTC.

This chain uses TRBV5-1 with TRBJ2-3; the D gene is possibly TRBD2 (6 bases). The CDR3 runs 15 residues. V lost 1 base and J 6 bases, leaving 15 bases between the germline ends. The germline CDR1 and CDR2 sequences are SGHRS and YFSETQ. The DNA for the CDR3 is TGCGCCAGCAGCTTGAGCTGGGGGGAAGGGGATACGCAGTATTTT. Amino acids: CASSLSWGEGDTQYF.

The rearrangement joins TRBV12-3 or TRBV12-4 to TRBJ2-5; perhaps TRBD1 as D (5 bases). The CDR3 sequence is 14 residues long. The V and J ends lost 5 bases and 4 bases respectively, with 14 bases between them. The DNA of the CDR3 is TGTGCCAGCAGTGTAGTCCAGGGTCCAGAGACCCAGTACTTC. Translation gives CASSVVQGPETQYF.